One TCR beta chain is described in this entry. Its binding antigen is unknown. Base qualities are not recorded, but no much larger clone differs from it by a single base. The data were taken from a study of CD8 T cells in ankylosing spondylitis (dated by TCRdb to about 2017). Some background on the complete study: The study profiled T cell receptor beta repertoires in healthy donors and ankylosing spondylitis patients to find disease-linked TCR variants. The full study cohort comprised about 25 ankylosing spondylitis patients and about 110 healthy donors. Peripheral blood was sampled, and synovial fluid was also collected from ankylosing spondylitis patients.

The study at large found these results: A TCR beta motif of fewer than 10 highly homologous amino acid variants appeared characteristic of blood from ankylosing spondylitis patients. Significant enrichment of the disease-linked clones was reported in matched synovial fluid samples from ankylosing spondylitis patients. In peripheral blood, the disease-linked clones were found at relatively low frequencies and had a CD8+ phenotype. Some motif variants had previously been reported in the synovial fluid and blood of reactive arthritis patients, which suggests shared mechanisms of disease initiation.

Sequenced on an Illumina HiSeq 2500. TCR beta libraries were prepared by quantitative 5'-RACE with molecular barcodes. In the original analysis: A new computational method, built on a probabilistic model of VDJ rearrangement, was used to identify disease-linked TCR variants. Clones were called with MiXCR by TCRdb after fastp trimmed the public reads at Q25, and only in-frame beta chains were retained. Identical CDR3 proteins give one entry, which carries the most common genes and DNA. The V and J calls and clone size are TCRdb's, not the authors'. The sample table lists some 87,000 distinct CDR3 sequences, around 30% of them with a count of one. In total, the top ten clones hold around 56% of the sample. Sequencing was performed on blood, either unsorted or a sorted T cell fraction (not recorded which). This TCR was sampled from a male donor with ankylosing spondylitis or in good health (not recorded which).

The CDR3 region reads CASSLYSETQYF. The DNA is TGTGCCAGCAGTTTGTATTCGGAGACCCAGTACTTC. The rearrangement combines TRBV28 with TRBJ2-5; the D segment cannot be called with confidence. Cut back by 3 bases and 5 bases, the V and J ends lie 7 bases apart. CDR1 and CDR2 are read off the germline V gene as MDHEN and SYDVKM. The CDR3 spans 12 residues, from the cysteine through the phenylalanine. Only the CDR3 part of the read is kept: 36 bases, read in frame from the first base.